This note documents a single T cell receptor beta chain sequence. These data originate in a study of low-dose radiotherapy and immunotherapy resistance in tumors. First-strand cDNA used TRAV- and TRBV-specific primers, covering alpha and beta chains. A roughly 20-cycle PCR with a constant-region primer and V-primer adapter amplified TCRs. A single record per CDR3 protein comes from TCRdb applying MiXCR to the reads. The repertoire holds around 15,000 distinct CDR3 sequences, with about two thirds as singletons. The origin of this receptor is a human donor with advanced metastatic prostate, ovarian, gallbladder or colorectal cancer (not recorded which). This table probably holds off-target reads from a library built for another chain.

The CDR3 here is CAIGQLYEQYF. CDR3 sequence (DNA): TGTGCCATCGGTCAACTCTACGAGCAGTACTTC. This sequence joins TRBV10-3 and TRBJ2-7; no clear D. This CDR3 is built from 11 residues. CDR1 is ENHRY, CDR2 SYGVKD, per germline. V was pared by 8 bases and J by 3 bases, with 8 bases between.